This is a list of T cell receptor beta chains from one sample in a study of OX40 agonist ivuxolimab in advanced cancers. Measured with immunoSEQ multiplex PCR; TCRdb has only the in-frame clones, and not every one. This sample has over 150,000 clones, with roughly 94% found just once. Sequences were derived from CD4+ or CD8+ T cells sorted from blood, sampled in a trial of the OX40 agonist ivuxolimab. All receptors come from an adult with an advanced solid tumor such as melanoma, head and neck, liver or kidney cancer. Each CDR3 is given with its conserved first and last residue. The D gene is left open where the match is weak. A row's size may be missing; if present it is once, few, many or a size class.

J gene | V gene | clone size | D gene | CDR3 length | CDR3 protein | CDR3 DNA
TRBJ2-7 | TRBV5-6 | NA | NA | 14 | CASSTLWGLYEQYF | TGTGCCAGCAGCACTTTATGGGGCCTCTACGAGCAGTACTTC
TRBJ2-6 | TRBV7-9 | NA | TRBD2 | 19 | CASSLSMGAGVSGANVLTF | TGTGCCAGCAGCTTGAGTATGGGCGCGGGGGTGTCTGGGGCCAACGTCCTGACTTTC
TRBJ2-7 | TRBV30 | NA | NA | 14 | CAWSVSGVLDEQYF | TGTGCCTGGAGTGTATCGGGAGTCCTCGACGAGCAGTACTTC
TRBJ2-5 | TRBV10-1 | NA | TRBD2 | 15 | CASLGGRSGLKTQYF | TGCGCCAGCCTGGGGGGGAGGTCGGGGTTGAAGACCCAGTACTTC
TRBJ1-3 | TRBV28 | NA | NA | 14 | CASGTGHRGGTIYF | TGTGCCAGCGGTACGGGACACCGAGGGGGCACCATATATTTT
TRBJ2-2 | TRBV7-2 | NA | NA | 15 | CASSPLQYRTGELFF | TGTGCCAGCAGCCCGTTACAATATCGGACCGGGGAGCTGTTTTTT
TRBJ1-1 | TRBV4-1 | NA | NA | 16 | CASSHPTGVGGTEAFF | TGCGCCAGCAGCCACCCAACAGGAGTGGGAGGCACTGAAGCTTTCTTT
TRBJ2-3 | TRBV10-3 | few | NA | 13 | CAISAPTADTQYF | TGTGCCATCAGTGCTCCGACAGCCGATACGCAGTATTTT
TRBJ2-5 | TRBV7-7 | NA | TRBD2 | 16 | CASSSLAGAGVETQYF | TGTGCCAGCAGCTCACTAGCGGGGGCCGGGGTGGAGACCCAGTACTTC
TRBJ1-4 | TRBV9 | NA | NA | 15 | CASSQGRALDEKLFF | TGTGCCAGCAGCCAGGGGCGGGCGCTAGATGAAAAACTGTTTTTT
TRBJ2-7 | TRBV9 | NA | TRBD1 | 16 | CASSLGTGGLSYEQYF | TGTGCCAGCAGCCTCGGGACAGGGGGCCTCTCCTACGAGCAGTACTTC
TRBJ1-1 | TRBV18 | NA | NA | 15 | CASSPPFRGNTEAFF | TGTGCCAGCTCACCACCCTTCCGAGGGAACACTGAAGCTTTCTTT
TRBJ2-5 | TRBV7-8 | NA | NA | 15 | CASSSKPGQGETQYF | TGTGCCAGCAGCTCAAAACCGGGACAAGGAGAGACCCAGTACTTC
TRBJ1-2 | TRBV18 | NA | NA | 15 | CASSPRIEGHYGYTF | TGTGCCAGCTCACCACGTATAGAGGGTCACTATGGCTACACCTTC
TRBJ2-3 | TRBV7-3 | NA | NA | 17 | CASSSPGKDLRTDTQYF | TGTGCCAGCAGCTCCCCGGGGAAGGACCTACGCACAGATACGCAGTATTTT
TRBJ2-7 | TRBV27 | NA | NA | 12 | CASSSSSYEQYF | TGTGCCAGCAGTTCCAGCTCCTACGAGCAGTACTTC
TRBJ2-3 | TRBV11-2 | NA | NA | 14 | CASSFTASTDTQYF | TGTGCCAGCAGCTTTACTGCTAGCACAGATACGCAGTATTTT
TRBJ1-2 | TRBV7-2 | NA | TRBD1 | 14 | CASSVQGDLYGYTF | TGTGCCAGCAGCGTACAGGGGGACCTCTATGGCTACACCTTC
TRBJ2-7 | TRBV6-1 | NA | NA | 14 | CASSGAAIRYEQYF | TGTGCCAGCAGTGGGGCAGCCATTAGGTACGAGCAGTACTTC
TRBJ2-6 | TRBV6-5 | once | NA | 16 | CASSYARGSGANVLTF | TGTGCCAGCAGCTACGCGAGGGGCTCTGGGGCCAACGTCCTGACTTTC
TRBJ2-5 | TRBV6-5 | NA | TRBD1 | 15 | CASSYSGQGSATQYF | TGTGCCAGCAGTTACTCCGGACAGGGGTCGGCGACCCAGTACTTC
TRBJ1-1 | TRBV5-4 | NA | NA | 15 | CASSLGLGTNTEAFF | TGTGCCAGCAGCTTGGGTTTGGGGACTAACACTGAAGCTTTCTTT
TRBJ2-6 | TRBV6-1 | NA | NA | 14 | CASSVSSGANVLTF | TGTGCCAGCAGTGTCAGCTCTGGGGCCAACGTCCTGACTTTC
TRBJ1-2 | TRBV2 | NA | NA | 14 | CASSEGQLNYGYTF | TGTGCCAGCAGTGAAGGGCAACTAAACTATGGCTACACCTTC
TRBJ1-2 | TRBV7-2 | NA | NA | 13 | CASAPDTNYGYTF | TGTGCCAGTGCACCCGACACTAACTATGGCTACACCTTC
TRBJ1-2 | TRBV28 | NA | NA | 16 | CASSLLPPGGGYGYTF | TGTGCCAGCAGTTTACTCCCCCCGGGGGGGGGCTATGGCTACACCTTC
TRBJ2-7 | TRBV6-1 | NA | NA | 10 | CASSENEQYF | TGTGCCAGCAGTGAAAACGAGCAGTACTTC
TRBJ2-7 | TRBV7-2 | once | NA | 13 | CASSLVRGGEQYF | TGTGCCAGCAGCTTAGTTCGAGGAGGTGAGCAGTACTTC
TRBJ2-5 | TRBV19 | NA | TRBD1 | 15 | CASSIRAGGFETQYF | TGTGCCAGTAGTATTAGGGCAGGGGGATTTGAGACCCAGTACTTC
TRBJ2-3 | TRBV5-1 | NA | NA | 16 | CASTFFRTFGTDTQYF | TGCGCCAGCACCTTTTTTAGGACTTTTGGCACAGATACGCAGTATTTT
TRBJ1-3 | TRBV5-1 | NA | NA | 15 | CASSLEGPRGNTIYF | TGCGCCAGCAGCTTGGAGGGCCCGAGGGGAAACACCATATATTTT
TRBJ2-7 | TRBV6-5 | NA | TRBD1 | 14 | CASRPGQGAHEQYF | TGTGCCAGCAGGCCGGGACAGGGGGCCCACGAGCAGTACTTC
TRBJ2-5 | TRBV18 | NA | TRBD1 | 17 | CASSPRGGQEHQETQYF | TGTGCCAGCTCACCCCGAGGTGGACAGGAACATCAAGAGACCCAGTACTTC
TRBJ2-2 | TRBV10-1 | NA | TRBD1 | 17 | CASSDSTTTGKERELFF | TGCGCCAGCAGTGATTCTACTACGACAGGGAAAGAACGGGAGCTGTTTTTT
TRBJ2-7 | TRBV21-1 | NA | NA | 16 | CASSKVVTCSFYEQYF | TGTGCCAGCAGCAAAGTGGTCACCTGCTCATTCTACGAGCAGTACTTC